This T cell receptor beta chain was identified in a study of blood T cells in healthy people across ages. Study as a whole: About one barcoded beta molecule was captured per two T cells (by template switching).

The CDR3 spans 13 residues. In germline, CDR1 is SEHNR, CDR2 FQNEAQ (reference sequence). V was clipped by 4 bases and J by 8 bases, with 11 bases between them. Then a second PCR, running about 7 to 11 cycles, was carried out with a sample-barcoded 5' primer and a J-beta primer mix. TCRdb re-called the 5' RACE reads with MiXCR, one entry per CDR3 protein. The table shows more than 800,000 distinct CDR3 sequences, with more than 25% occurring only once. In the case of this clonotype: Its antigen is not identified.

General study results and limits: Getting older went along with TCR beta diversity per million T cells dropping roughly linearly. Naive CD4+ cells and diversity were both higher in long-lived donors than in aged donors.

Sequencing was carried out using blood. The clonotype was recovered from a woman of 80 years or more in good health. J is TRBJ1-4 and V is TRBV7-9; D gene ambiguous. The CDR3 DNA sequence: TGTGCCAGCAGCTCCCCCTTCGGCGAAAAACTGTTTTTT. Translating gives CASSSPFGEKLFF.